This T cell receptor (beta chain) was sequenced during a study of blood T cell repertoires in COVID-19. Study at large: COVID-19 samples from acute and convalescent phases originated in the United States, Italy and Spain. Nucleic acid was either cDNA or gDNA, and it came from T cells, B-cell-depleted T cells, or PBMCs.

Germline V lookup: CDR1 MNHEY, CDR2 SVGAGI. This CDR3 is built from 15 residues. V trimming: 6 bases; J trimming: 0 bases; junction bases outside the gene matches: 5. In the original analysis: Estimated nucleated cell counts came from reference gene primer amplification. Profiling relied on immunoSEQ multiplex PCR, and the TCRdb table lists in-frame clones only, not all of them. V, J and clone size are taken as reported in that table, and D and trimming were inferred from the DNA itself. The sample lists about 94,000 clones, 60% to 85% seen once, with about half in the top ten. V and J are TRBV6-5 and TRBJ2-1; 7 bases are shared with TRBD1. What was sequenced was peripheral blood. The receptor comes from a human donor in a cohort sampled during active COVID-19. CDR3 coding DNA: TGTGCCAGCAGCCCGACAGGGAGCTCCTACAATGAGCAGTTCTTC. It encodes CASSPTGSSYNEQFF.